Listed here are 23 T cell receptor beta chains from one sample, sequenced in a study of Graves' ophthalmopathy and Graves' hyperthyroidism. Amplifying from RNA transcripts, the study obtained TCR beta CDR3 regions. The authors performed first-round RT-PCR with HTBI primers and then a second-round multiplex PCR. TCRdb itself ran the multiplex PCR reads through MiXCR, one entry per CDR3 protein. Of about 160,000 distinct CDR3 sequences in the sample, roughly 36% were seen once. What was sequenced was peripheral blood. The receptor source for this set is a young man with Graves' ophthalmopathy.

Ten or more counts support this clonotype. CDR3 coding DNA: TGTGCCAGCAGCCGGACAGGGGAAACCGGGGAGCTGTTTTTT. Its protein product is CASSRTGETGELFF. The chain combines TRBV12-3 or TRBV12-4 with TRBJ2-2, with TRBD1 matching over 9 bases. The CDR3 has 14 amino acids. Trimming removed 6 bases from V and 5 bases from J; junction bases left unmatched: 4.

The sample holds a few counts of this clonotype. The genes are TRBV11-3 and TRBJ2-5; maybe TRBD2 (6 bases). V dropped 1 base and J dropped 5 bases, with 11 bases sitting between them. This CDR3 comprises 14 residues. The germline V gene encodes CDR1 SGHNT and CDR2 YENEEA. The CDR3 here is CASSLVAGRETQYF. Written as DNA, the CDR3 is TGTGCCAGCAGCTTAGTAGCAGGGAGGGAGACCCAGTACTTC. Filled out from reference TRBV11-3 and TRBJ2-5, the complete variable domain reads EAGVVQSPRYKIIEKKQPVAFWCNPISGHNTLYWYLQNLGQGPELLIRYENEEAVDDSQLPKDRFSAERLKGVDSTLKIQPAELGDSAVYLCASSLVAGRETQYFGPGTRLLVL.

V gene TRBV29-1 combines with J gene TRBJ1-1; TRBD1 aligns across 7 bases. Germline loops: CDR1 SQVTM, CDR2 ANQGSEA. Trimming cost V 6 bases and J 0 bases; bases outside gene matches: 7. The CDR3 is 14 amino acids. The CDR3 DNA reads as TGCAGCGTGGCAACAGGGGCCTTGAACACTGAAGCTTTCTTT. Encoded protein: CSVATGALNTEAFF.

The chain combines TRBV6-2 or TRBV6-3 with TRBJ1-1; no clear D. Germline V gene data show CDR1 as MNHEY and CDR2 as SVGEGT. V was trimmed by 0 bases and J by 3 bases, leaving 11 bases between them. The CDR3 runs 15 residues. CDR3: CASSYSPMEDTEAFF. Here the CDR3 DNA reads TGTGCCAGCAGTTACTCGCCAATGGAGGACACTGAAGCTTTCTTT.

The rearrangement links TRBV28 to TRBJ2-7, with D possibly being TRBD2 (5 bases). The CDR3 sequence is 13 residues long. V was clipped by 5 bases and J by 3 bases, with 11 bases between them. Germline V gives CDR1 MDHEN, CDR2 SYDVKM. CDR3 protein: CASSTDGGYEQYF. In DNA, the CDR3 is TGTGCCAGCAGTACCGACGGAGGCTACGAGCAGTACTTC. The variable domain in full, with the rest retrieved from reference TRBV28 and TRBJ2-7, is DVKVTQSSRYLVKRTGEKVFLECVQDMDHENMFWYRQDPGLGLRLIYFSYDVKMKEKGDIPEGYSVSREKKERFSLILESASTNQTSMYLCASSTDGGYEQYFGPGTRLTVT.

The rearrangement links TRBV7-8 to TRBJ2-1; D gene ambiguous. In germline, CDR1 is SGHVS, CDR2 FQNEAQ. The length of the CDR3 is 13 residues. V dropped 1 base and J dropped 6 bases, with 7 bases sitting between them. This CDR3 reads CASSLEVGNEQFF. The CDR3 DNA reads TGTGCCAGCAGCTTAGAAGTGGGCAATGAGCAGTTCTTC. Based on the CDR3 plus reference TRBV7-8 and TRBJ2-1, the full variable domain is GAGVSQSPRYKVAKRGQDVALRCDPISGHVSLFWYQQALGQGPEFLTYFQNEAQLDKSGLPSDRFFAERPEGSVSTLKIQRTQQEDSAVYLCASSLEVGNEQFFGPGTRLTVL.

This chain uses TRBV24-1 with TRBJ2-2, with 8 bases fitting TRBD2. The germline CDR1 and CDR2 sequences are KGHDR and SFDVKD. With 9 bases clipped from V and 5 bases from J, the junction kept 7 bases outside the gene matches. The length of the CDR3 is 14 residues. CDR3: CATGGLGGTGELFF. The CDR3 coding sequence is TGTGCCACCGGGGGACTAGGCGGGACCGGGGAGCTGTTTTTT.

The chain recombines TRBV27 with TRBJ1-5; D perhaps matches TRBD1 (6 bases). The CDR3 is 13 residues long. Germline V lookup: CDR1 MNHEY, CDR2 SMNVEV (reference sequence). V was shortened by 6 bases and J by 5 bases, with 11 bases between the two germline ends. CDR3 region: CASSVHRDQPQHF. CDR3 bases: TGTGCCAGCAGCGTCCACAGGGATCAGCCCCAGCATTTT.

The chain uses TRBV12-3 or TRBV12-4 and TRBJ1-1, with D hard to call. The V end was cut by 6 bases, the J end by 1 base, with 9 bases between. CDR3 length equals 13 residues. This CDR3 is CASSPLRNTEAFF. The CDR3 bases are TGTGCCAGCAGCCCCCTTAGGAACACTGAAGCTTTCTTT.

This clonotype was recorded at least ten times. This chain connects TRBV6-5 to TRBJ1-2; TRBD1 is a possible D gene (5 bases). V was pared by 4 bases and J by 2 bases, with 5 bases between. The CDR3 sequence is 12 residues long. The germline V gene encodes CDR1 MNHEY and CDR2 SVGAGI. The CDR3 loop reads CASSWGNYGYTF. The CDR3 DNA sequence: TGTGCCAGCAGTTGGGGGAACTATGGCTACACCTTC.

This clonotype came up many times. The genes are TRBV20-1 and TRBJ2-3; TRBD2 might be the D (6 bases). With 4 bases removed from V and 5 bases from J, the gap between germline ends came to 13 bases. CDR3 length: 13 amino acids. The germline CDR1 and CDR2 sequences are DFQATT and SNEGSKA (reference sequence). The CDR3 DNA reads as TGCAGTGCTAAAGCGGAGGGGATAGATACGCAGTATTTT. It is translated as CSAKAEGIDTQYF.

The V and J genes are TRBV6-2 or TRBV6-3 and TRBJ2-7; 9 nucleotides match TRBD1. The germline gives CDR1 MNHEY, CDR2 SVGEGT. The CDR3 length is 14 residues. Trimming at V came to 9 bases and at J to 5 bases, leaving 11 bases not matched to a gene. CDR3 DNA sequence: TGTGCCAGTCGGCGGGACAGGGTGTTGGACGAGCAGTACTTC. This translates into CASRRDRVLDEQYF.

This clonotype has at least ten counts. CDR3 residues: CATSGTDSRTQYF. CDR3 DNA sequence: TGTGCCACCAGTGGAACCGACAGTAGGACCCAGTACTTC. The chain has TRBV24-1 and TRBJ2-5, with a possible D match to TRBD1 (5 bases). The ends were cut back, 5 bases at V and 7 bases at J, with 13 bases in the middle. In germline, CDR1 is KGHDR, CDR2 SFDVKD. The CDR3 is made up of 13 amino acids.

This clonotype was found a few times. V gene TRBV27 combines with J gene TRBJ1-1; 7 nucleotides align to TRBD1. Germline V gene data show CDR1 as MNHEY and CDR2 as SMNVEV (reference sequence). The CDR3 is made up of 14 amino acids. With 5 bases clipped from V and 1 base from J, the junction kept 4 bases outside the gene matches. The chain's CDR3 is CASSPWDRNTEAFF. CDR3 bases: TGTGCCAGCAGTCCCTGGGACAGGAACACTGAAGCTTTCTTT.

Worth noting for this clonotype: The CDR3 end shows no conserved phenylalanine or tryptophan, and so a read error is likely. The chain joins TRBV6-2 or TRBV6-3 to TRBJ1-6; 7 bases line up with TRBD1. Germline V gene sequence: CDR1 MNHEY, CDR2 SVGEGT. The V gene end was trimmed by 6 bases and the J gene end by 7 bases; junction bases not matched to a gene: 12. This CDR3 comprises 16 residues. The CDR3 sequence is CASRLLPGQQNSPLHS. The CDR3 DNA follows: TGTGCCAGCAGACTTCTTCCGGGACAGCAAAATTCACCCCTCCACTCT.

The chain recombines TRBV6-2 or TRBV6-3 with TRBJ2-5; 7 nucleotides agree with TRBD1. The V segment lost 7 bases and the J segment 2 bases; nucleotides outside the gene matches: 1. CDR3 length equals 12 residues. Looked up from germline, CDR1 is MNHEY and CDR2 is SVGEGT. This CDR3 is CASIRGQETQYF. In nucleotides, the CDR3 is TGTGCCAGCATCAGGGGGCAAGAGACCCAGTACTTC.

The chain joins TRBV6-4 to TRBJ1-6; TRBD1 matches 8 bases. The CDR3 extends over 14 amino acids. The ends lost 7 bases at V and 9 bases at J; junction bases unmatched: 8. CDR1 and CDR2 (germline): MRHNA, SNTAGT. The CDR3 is CASKGQGVGSPLHF. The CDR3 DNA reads TGTGCCAGCAAAGGACAGGGCGTGGGTTCACCCCTCCACTTT.

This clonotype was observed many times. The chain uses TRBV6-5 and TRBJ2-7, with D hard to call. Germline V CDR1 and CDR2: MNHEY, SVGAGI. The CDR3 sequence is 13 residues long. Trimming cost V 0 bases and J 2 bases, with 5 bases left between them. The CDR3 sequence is CASSYSGAYEQYF. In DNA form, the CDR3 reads TGTGCCAGCAGTTACTCGGGTGCCTACGAGCAGTACTTC.

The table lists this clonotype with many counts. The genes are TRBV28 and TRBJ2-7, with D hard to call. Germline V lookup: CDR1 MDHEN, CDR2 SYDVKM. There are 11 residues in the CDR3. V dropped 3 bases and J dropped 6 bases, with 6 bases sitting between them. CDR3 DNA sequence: TGTGCCAGCAGTTTTCACAGCGAGCAGTACTTC. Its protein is CASSFHSEQYF.

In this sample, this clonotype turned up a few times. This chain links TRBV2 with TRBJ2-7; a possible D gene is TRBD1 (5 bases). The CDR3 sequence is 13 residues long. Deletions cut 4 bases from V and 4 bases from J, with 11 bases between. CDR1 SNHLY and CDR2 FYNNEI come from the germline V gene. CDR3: CASSAQVQYEQYF. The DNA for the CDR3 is TGTGCCAGCAGTGCACAGGTTCAGTACGAGCAGTACTTC.

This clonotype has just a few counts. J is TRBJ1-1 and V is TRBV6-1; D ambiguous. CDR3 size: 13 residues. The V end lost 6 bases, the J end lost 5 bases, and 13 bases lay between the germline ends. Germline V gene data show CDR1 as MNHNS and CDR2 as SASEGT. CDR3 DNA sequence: TGTGCCAGCAGATGGCCAGCGGGGACTGAAGCTTTCTTT. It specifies CASRWPAGTEAFF.

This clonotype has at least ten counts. The CDR3 is CASRAGSPEAFF. DNA for the CDR3: TGTGCCAGCAGAGCCGGGTCCCCAGAAGCTTTCTTT. The chain couples TRBV28 to TRBJ1-1; D gene ambiguous. Germline V lookup: CDR1 MDHEN, CDR2 SYDVKM. V lost 6 bases and J 8 bases, leaving 13 bases between the germline ends. This CDR3 comprises 12 residues.

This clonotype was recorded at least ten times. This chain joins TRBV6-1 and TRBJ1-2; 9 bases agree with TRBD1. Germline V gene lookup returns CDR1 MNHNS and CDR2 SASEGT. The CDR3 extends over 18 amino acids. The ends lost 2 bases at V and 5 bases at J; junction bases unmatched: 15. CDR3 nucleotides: TGTGCCAGCAGTGAAAGAGGACAGGGGTCACCAAGAAGATATGGCTACACCTTC. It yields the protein CASSERGQGSPRRYGYTF.